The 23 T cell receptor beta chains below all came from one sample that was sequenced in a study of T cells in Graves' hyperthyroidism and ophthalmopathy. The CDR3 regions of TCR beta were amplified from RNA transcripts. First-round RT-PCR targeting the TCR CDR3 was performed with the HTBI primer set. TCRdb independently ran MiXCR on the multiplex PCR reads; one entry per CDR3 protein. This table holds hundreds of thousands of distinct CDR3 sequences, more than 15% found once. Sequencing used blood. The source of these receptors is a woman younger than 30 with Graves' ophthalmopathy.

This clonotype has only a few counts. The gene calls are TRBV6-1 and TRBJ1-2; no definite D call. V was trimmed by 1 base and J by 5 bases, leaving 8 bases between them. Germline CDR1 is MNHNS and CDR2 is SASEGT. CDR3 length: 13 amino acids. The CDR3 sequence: CASSEEGFYGYTF. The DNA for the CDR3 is TGTGCCAGCAGTGAAGAAGGATTTTATGGCTACACCTTC.

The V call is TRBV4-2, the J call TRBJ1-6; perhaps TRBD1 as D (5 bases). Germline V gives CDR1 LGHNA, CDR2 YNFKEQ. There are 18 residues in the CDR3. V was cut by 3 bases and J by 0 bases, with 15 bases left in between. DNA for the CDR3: TGTGCCAGCAGCCAGGAAAGCCCGACAGCCTCCTATAATTCACCCCTCCACTTT. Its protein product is CASSQESPTASYNSPLHF.

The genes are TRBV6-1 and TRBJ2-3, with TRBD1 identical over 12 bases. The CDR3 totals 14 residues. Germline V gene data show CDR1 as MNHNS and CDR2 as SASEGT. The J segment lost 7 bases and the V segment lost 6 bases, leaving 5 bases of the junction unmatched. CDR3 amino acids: CASRRDRGHNTQYF. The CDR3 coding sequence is TGTGCCAGCAGAAGGGACAGGGGGCACAATACGCAGTATTTT.

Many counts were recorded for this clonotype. The CDR3 DNA sequence: TGTGCCAGCACAGGGGGAGGGACTTCACCCCTCCACTTT. Its protein is CASTGGGTSPLHF. The V call is TRBV28, the J call TRBJ1-6; TRBD1 aligns across 7 bases. CDR3 size: 13 residues. Germline assignment: CDR1 MDHEN and CDR2 SYDVKM. V was clipped by 7 bases and J by 9 bases; unmatched bases: 6. The variable domain in full, with the rest retrieved from reference TRBV28 and TRBJ1-6, is DVKVTQSSRYLVKRTGEKVFLECVQDMDHENMFWYRQDPGLGLRLIYFSYDVKMKEKGDIPEGYSVSREKKERFSLILESASTNQTSMYLCASTGGGTSPLHFGNGTRLTVT.

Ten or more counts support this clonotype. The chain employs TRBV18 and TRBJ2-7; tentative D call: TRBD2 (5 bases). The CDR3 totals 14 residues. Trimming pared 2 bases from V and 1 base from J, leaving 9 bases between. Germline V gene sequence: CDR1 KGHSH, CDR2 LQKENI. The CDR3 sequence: CASSPSGESYEQYF. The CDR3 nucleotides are TGTGCCAGCTCACCATCCGGGGAATCCTACGAGCAGTACTTC.

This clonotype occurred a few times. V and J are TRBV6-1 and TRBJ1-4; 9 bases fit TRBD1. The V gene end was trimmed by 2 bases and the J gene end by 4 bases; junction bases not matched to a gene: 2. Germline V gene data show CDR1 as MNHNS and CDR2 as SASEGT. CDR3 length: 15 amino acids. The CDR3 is CASSEPGQGNEKLFF. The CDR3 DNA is TGTGCCAGCAGTGAACCGGGACAGGGTAATGAAAAACTGTTTTTT.

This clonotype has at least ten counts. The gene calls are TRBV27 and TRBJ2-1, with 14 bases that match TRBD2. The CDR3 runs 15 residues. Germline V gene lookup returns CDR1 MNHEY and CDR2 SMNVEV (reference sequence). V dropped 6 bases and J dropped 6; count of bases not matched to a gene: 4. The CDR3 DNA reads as TGTGCCAGCAGCATCGGGACTAGCGGGGGCAATGAGCAGTTCTTC. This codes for CASSIGTSGGNEQFF.

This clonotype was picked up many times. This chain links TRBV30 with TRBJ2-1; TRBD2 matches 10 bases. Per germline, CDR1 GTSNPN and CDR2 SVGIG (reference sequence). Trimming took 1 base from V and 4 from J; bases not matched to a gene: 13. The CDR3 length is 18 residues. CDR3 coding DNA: TGTGCCTGGAGTGATGTACAGGGGAGCGGGGGGGGGTACAATGAGCAGTTCTTC. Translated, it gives CAWSDVQGSGGGYNEQFF.

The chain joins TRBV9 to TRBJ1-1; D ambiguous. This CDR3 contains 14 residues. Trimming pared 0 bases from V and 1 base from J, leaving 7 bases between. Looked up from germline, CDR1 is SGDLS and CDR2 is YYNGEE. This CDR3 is CASSVDVANTEAFF. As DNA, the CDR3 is TGTGCCAGCAGCGTAGATGTTGCGAACACTGAAGCTTTCTTT.

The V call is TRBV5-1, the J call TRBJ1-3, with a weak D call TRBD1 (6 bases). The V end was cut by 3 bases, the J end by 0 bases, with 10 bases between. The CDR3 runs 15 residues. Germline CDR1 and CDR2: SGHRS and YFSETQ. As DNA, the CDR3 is TGCGCCAGCAGCTCCGGGACACACTCTGGAAACACCATATATTTT. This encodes CASSSGTHSGNTIYF.

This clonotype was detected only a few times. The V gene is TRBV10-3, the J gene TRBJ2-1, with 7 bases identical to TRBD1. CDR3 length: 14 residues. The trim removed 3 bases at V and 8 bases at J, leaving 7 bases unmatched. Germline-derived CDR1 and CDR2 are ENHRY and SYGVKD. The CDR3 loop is CAISDRPDRDEQFF. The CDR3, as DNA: TGTGCCATCAGTGACCGCCCTGACAGGGATGAGCAGTTCTTC.

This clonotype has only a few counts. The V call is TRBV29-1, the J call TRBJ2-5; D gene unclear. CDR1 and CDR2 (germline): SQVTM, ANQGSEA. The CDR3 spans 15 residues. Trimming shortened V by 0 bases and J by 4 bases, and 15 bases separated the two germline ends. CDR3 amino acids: CSVEDLGESPETQYF. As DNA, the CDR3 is TGCAGCGTTGAAGATCTGGGTGAGTCCCCAGAGACCCAGTACTTC.

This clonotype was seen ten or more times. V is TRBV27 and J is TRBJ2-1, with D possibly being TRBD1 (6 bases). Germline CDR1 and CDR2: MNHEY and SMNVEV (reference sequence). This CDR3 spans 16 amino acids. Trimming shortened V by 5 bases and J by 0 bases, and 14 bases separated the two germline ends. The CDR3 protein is CASSPGTTGSYNEQFF. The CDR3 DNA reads TGTGCCAGCAGTCCCGGGACAACTGGCTCCTACAATGAGCAGTTCTTC.

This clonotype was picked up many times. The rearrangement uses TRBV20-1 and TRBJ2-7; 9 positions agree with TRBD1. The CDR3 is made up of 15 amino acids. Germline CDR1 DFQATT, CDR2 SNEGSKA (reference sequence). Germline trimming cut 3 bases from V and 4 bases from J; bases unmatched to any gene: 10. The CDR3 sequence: CSARAPGQGGYEQYF. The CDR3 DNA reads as TGCAGTGCTAGGGCACCGGGACAGGGAGGGTACGAGCAGTACTTC.

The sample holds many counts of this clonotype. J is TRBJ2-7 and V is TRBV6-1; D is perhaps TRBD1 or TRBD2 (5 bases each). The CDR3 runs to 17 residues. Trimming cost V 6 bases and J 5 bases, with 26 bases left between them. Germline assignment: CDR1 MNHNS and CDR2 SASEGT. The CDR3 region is CASRTLPSWGRVHEQYF. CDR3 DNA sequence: TGTGCCAGCAGGACCCTCCCTTCTTGGGGACGGGTCCACGAGCAGTACTTC.

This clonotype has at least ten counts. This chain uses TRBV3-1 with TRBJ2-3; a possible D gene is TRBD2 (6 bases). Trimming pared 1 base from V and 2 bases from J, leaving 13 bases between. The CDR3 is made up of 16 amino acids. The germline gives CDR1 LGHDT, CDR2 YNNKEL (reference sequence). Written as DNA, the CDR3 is TGTGCCAGCAGCCAAGGGATGCGGGGTATCACAGATACGCAGTATTTT. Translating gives CASSQGMRGITDTQYF.

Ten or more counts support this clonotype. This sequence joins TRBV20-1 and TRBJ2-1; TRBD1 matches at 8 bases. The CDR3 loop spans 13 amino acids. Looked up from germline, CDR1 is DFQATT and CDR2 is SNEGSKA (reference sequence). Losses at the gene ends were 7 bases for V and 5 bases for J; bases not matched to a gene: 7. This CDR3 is CSGNRGEDNEQFF. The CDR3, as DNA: TGCAGTGGAAACAGGGGGGAGGACAATGAGCAGTTCTTC.

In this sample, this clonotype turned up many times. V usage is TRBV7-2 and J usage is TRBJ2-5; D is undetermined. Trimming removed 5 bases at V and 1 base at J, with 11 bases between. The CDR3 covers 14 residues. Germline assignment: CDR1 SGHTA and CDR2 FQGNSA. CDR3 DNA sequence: TGTGCCAGCAGCCCGGGCTACCGCCAAGAGACCCAGTACTTC. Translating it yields CASSPGYRQETQYF.

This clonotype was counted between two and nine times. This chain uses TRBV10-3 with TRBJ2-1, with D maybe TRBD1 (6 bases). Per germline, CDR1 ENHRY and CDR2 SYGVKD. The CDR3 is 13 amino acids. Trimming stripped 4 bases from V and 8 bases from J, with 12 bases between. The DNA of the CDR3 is TGTGCCATCAGTGTAGGGGGTGAGGATGAGCAGTTCTTC. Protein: CAISVGGEDEQFF.

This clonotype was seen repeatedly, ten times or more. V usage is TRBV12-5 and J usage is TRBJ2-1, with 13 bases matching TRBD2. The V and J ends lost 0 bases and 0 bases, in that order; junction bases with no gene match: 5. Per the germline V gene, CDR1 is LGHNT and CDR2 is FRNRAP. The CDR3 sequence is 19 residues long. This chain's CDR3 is CASGLVGTSGVSSYNEQFF. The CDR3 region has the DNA TGTGCTAGTGGTTTGGTTGGGACTAGCGGGGTTAGCTCCTACAATGAGCAGTTCTTC. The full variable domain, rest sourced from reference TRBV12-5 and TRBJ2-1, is DARVTQTPRHKVTEMGQEVTMRCQPILGHNTVFWYRQTMMQGLELLAYFRNRAPLDDSGMPKDRFSAEMPDATLATLKIQPSEPRDSAVYFCASGLVGTSGVSSYNEQFFGPGTRLTVL.

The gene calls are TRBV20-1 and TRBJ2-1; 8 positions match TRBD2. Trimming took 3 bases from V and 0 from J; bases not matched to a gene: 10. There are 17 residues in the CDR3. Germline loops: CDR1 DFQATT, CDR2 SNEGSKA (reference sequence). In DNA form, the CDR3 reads TGCAGTGCTAGTGCCCTACAAAGCGGGAGCTCCTACAATGAGCAGTTCTTC. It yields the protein CSASALQSGSSYNEQFF.

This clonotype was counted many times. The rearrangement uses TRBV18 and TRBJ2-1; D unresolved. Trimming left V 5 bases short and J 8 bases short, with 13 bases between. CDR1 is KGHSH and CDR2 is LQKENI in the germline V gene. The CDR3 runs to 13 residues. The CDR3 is CASSSSEAYEQFF. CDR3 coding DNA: TGTGCCAGCTCATCGTCCGAGGCCTATGAGCAGTTCTTC.

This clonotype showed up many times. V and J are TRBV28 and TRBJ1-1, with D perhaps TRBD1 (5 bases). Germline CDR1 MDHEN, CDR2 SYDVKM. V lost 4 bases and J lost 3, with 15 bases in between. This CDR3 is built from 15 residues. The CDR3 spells CASSSQGQGDTEAFF. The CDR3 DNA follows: TGTGCCAGCAGTTCTCAAGGGCAAGGGGACACTGAAGCTTTCTTT.